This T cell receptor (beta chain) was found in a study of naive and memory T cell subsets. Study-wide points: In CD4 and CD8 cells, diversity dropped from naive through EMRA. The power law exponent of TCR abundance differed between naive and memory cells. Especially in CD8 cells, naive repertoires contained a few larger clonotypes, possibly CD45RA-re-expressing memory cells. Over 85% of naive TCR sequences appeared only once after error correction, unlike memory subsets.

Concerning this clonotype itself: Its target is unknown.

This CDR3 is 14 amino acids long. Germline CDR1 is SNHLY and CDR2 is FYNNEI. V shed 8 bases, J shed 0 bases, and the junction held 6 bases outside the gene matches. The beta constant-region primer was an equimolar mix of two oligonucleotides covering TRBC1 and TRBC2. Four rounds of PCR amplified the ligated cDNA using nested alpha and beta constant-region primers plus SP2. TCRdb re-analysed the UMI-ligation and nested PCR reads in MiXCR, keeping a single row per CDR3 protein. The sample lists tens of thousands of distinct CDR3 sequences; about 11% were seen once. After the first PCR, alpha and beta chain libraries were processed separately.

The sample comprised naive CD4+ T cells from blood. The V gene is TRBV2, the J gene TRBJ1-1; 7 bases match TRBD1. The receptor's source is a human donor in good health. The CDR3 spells CASHLRGMNTEAFF. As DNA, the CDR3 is TGTGCCAGCCACCTCAGGGGGATGAACACTGAAGCTTTCTTT.